One sample yielded the 27 T cell receptor beta chains listed below, sequenced in a study of Graves' ophthalmopathy and Graves' hyperthyroidism. RNA transcripts were the template, and TCR beta CDR3 regions were amplified from them. Investigators did first-round RT-PCR with HTBI primers, then second-round multiplex PCR. TCRdb passed the multiplex PCR reads through MiXCR, listing each CDR3 protein once. This table holds about 1.2 million distinct CDR3 sequences, about two fifths found once. Material for sequencing was peripheral blood or thyroid tissue (not recorded which). These receptors were obtained from an adult man with Graves' hyperthyroidism.

V gene TRBV24-1 combines with J gene TRBJ2-2, with D hard to call. The CDR3 contains 13 residues. CDR1 KGHDR and CDR2 SFDVKD come from the germline V gene. Trimming stripped 4 bases from V and 3 bases from J, with 5 bases between. The CDR3 region is CATSEAYTGELFF. In DNA, the CDR3 is TGTGCCACCAGTGAAGCGTACACCGGGGAGCTGTTTTTT.

This clonotype has ten or more counts. V usage is TRBV10-3 and J usage is TRBJ2-7, with 7 positions matching TRBD2. CDR1 is ENHRY, CDR2 SYGVKD, per germline. The V and J ends lost 2 bases and 7 bases, in that order; junction bases with no gene match: 17. The CDR3 loop spans 17 amino acids. The CDR3, as DNA: TGTGCCATCAGTGAGCCTGGGGGACTAACGGGAGAGGAAGAGCAGTACTTC. Its protein is CAISEPGGLTGEEEQYF.

The J gene is TRBJ2-7, the V gene TRBV14; the D gene is possibly TRBD1 (5 bases). The CDR3 consists of 15 residues. Deletions cut 4 bases from V and 0 bases from J, with 13 bases between. Germline CDR1 and CDR2: SGHDN and FVKESK. As DNA, the CDR3 is TGTGCCAGCAGCCCCTTCTGGGGCAACTCCTACGAGCAGTACTTC. Its translation is CASSPFWGNSYEQYF.

On this clonotype itself: The junction differs from germline at one of its ends, possibly a read error. The rearrangement links TRBV6-1 to TRBJ2-2; D might be TRBD1 (6 bases). The CDR3 runs to 14 residues. Germline CDR1 and CDR2: MNHNS and SASEGT. CDR3 nucleotides: TGTGCCAGCAGTGAAGCAGGGGACACCGGGGAGCTGTCTTGG. The encoded protein is CASSEAGDTGELSW.

The DNA for the CDR3 is TGTGCCATCAGGGCGGACAACAGCTACAATGAGCAGTTCTTC. It specifies CAIRADNSYNEQFF. The chain uses TRBV10-3 and TRBJ2-1; perhaps TRBD1 as D (5 bases). CDR3 size: 14 residues. V lost 6 bases and J 3 bases, leaving 12 bases between the germline ends. Germline V gene sequence: CDR1 ENHRY, CDR2 SYGVKD.

The rearrangement uses TRBV20-1 and TRBJ1-2, with a tentative D call TRBD1 (6 bases). This CDR3 region has 14 residues. V was trimmed by 3 bases and J by 2 bases, leaving 13 bases between them. CDR1 and CDR2 (germline): DFQATT, SNEGSKA (reference sequence). In DNA, the CDR3 is TGCAGTGCTAGGGGGCAGGGGCTCAACTATGGCTACACCTTC. Translation gives CSARGQGLNYGYTF.

This clonotype was detected many times. The V and J genes are TRBV10-3 and TRBJ2-2; D possibly matches TRBD1 or TRBD2 (5 bases each). The CDR3 spans 15 residues. Germline V lookup: CDR1 ENHRY, CDR2 SYGVKD. With 11 bases removed from V and 1 base from J, the gap between germline ends came to 17 bases. CDR3 DNA: TGTGCCGGCCGGGACCGAGGAATGAACACCGGGGAGCTGTTTTTT. It translates to CAGRDRGMNTGELFF.

J is TRBJ1-4 and V is TRBV20-1; a possible D gene is TRBD1 (5 bases). The CDR3 has 13 amino acids. Germline V lookup: CDR1 DFQATT, CDR2 SNEGSKA (reference sequence). V was clipped by 0 bases and J by 8 bases, with 10 bases between them. CDR3 amino acids: CSARDLGGEKLFF. The CDR3 DNA reads as TGCAGTGCTAGAGATTTGGGGGGGGAAAAACTGTTTTTT.

V and J are TRBV7-8 and TRBJ2-2; 14 nucleotides align to TRBD2. Germline V gene data show CDR1 as SGHVS and CDR2 as FQNEAQ. This CDR3 is 17 amino acids long. After removal of 4 bases from V and 7 bases from J, the junction contained 8 bases not matched to a gene. The CDR3: CASSSPGLAGGYGELFF. CDR3 coding DNA: TGTGCCAGCAGCTCACCTGGACTAGCGGGGGGATACGGGGAGCTGTTTTTT.

The chain is built from TRBV5-4 and TRBJ2-2; maybe TRBD2 (6 bases). The CDR3 contains 14 residues. Germline V gene lookup returns CDR1 SGHNT and CDR2 YYREEE (reference sequence). V dropped 1 base and J dropped 7 bases, with 11 bases sitting between them. The CDR3 here is CASSLRTGLGELFF. Here the CDR3 DNA reads TGTGCCAGCAGCTTGAGGACGGGACTCGGGGAGCTGTTTTTT.

As to this clonotype: A much more abundant neighbour one base away suggests this may be a read error. This chain uses TRBV29-1 with TRBJ1-1; the D gene is possibly TRBD1 (5 bases). The CDR3 sequence is 10 residues long. Germline loops: CDR1 SQVTM, CDR2 ANQGSEA. CDR3 loop: CGLGGSEAFF. The CDR3 bases are TGCGGCCTTGGGGGTAGTGAAGCTTTCTTT.

This clonotype has a count of ten or more. The rearrangement uses TRBV6-5 and TRBJ2-7, with a possible D match to TRBD2 (6 bases). Germline assignment: CDR1 MNHEY and CDR2 SVGAGI. V lost 6 bases, J lost 7 bases, and 16 bases lay in between. The CDR3 runs to 13 residues. The CDR3 sequence is CASSQGGIGEQYF. CDR3 in DNA: TGTGCCAGCAGCCAGGGAGGTATCGGGGAGCAGTACTTC.

The gene calls are TRBV4-3 and TRBJ2-5; TRBD2 is a possible D gene (5 bases). The germline gives CDR1 LGHNA, CDR2 YSLEER. This CDR3 has 16 amino acids. Trimming pared 1 base from V and 1 base from J, leaving 13 bases between. CDR3 in DNA: TGCGCCAGCAGCCAAGGCCCGGGGTACCTCCAAGAGACCCAGTACTTC. Amino acids: CASSQGPGYLQETQYF.

The chain recombines TRBV13 with TRBJ1-4, with D uncertain. The CDR3 runs to 16 residues. Between the trimmed V and J ends, which lost 5 bases and 2 bases, there was a span of 15 bases. Germline V gene lookup returns CDR1 PRHDT and CDR2 FYEKMQ (reference sequence). The CDR3, as DNA: TGTGCCAGCAGCGTAAAAACCTTCAGGACTAATGAAAAACTGTTTTTT. This encodes CASSVKTFRTNEKLFF.

This clonotype was found a few times. At one end, the junction sequence differs from germline, possibly due to a read error. J is TRBJ1-2 and V is TRBV10-3, with D possibly being TRBD1 (5 bases). The CDR3 has 15 amino acids. Germline CDR1 and CDR2: ENHRY and SYGVKD. CDR3 sequence: CASSYYPGQSGGYTF. CDR3 coding DNA: TGTGCCAGCAGTTATTATCCGGGGCAAAGCGGTGGCTACACCTTC.

This chain uses TRBV7-2 with TRBJ1-2; D gene uncertain. V lost 5 bases and J 6 bases, leaving 10 bases between the germline ends. The germline gives CDR1 SGHTA, CDR2 FQGNSA. This CDR3 region has 12 residues. CDR3 loop: CASSQDLDGYTF. CDR3 DNA: TGTGCCAGCAGCCAAGACTTGGATGGCTACACCTTC.

Points on this clonotype: This sequence may be a read error, since a much larger clone differs from it by one base. V usage is TRBV5-1 and J usage is TRBJ1-5; D remains unclear. From germline, CDR1 is SGHRS and CDR2 YFSETQ. Trimming cost V 7 bases and J 1 base, with 15 bases left between them. The CDR3 has 15 residues. The CDR3 protein is CASGIAAGSNQPQHF. CDR3 coding DNA: TGCGCCAGCGGGATTGCGGCCGGGAGCAATCAGCCCCAGCATTTT.

The chain is built from TRBV29-1 and TRBJ2-3, with 7 bases lining up with TRBD2. This CDR3 comprises 15 residues. V lost 4 bases, J lost 0 bases, and 7 bases stayed unmatched. Germline V gene data show CDR1 as SQVTM and CDR2 as ANQGSEA. CDR3 in amino acids: CSVVNSGTSTDTQYF. The DNA of the CDR3 is TGCAGCGTTGTGAACAGCGGGACTAGCACAGATACGCAGTATTTT.

V and J are TRBV6-5 and TRBJ1-6; 10 bases map to TRBD1. With 0 bases clipped from V and 10 bases from J, the junction kept 12 bases outside the gene matches. Germline assignment: CDR1 MNHEY and CDR2 SVGAGI. The CDR3 is made up of 18 amino acids. The CDR3 protein is CASSYSSVAGTGASPLHF. CDR3 nucleotides: TGTGCCAGCAGTTACTCATCGGTGGCCGGGACAGGGGCCTCACCCCTCCACTTT.

This clonotype was recorded at least ten times. The CDR3 spells CASSQGLAGGWETQYF. The CDR3 DNA sequence: TGTGCCAGCAGCCAAGGACTAGCGGGAGGCTGGGAGACCCAGTACTTC. The gene calls are TRBV14 and TRBJ2-5; 13 nucleotides agree with TRBD2. After removal of 1 base from V and 5 bases from J, the junction contained 4 bases not matched to a gene. CDR1 is SGHDN and CDR2 is FVKESK in the germline V gene. The length of the CDR3 is 16 residues.

This sequence joins TRBV29-1 and TRBJ2-3; 10 nucleotides line up with TRBD2. With 0 bases clipped from V and 2 bases from J, the junction kept 8 bases outside the gene matches. Germline V gene sequence: CDR1 SQVTM, CDR2 ANQGSEA. The length of the CDR3 is 17 residues. CDR3 sequence: CSVEDLHLAGVTDTQYF. CDR3 sequence (DNA): TGCAGCGTTGAAGATCTTCACCTAGCGGGGGTCACAGATACGCAGTATTTT.

J is TRBJ2-7 and V is TRBV10-3; D might be TRBD1 (5 bases). V lost 10 bases and J lost 1, with 23 bases in between. Germline CDR1 ENHRY, CDR2 SYGVKD. The CDR3 is made up of 16 amino acids. The CDR3 reads CATGDTGRVGSYEQYF. In DNA form, the CDR3 reads TGTGCCACCGGTGATACTGGCAGGGTAGGGTCCTACGAGCAGTACTTC.

This clonotype was counted only a few times. The genes are TRBV10-3 and TRBJ2-7; TRBD2 is a possible D gene (5 bases). V lost 10 bases to trimming and J lost 7 bases, with 23 bases between them. CDR1 is ENHRY, CDR2 SYGVKD, per germline. This CDR3 is 14 amino acids long. CDR3 residues: CASHSAPSSGEQYF. The CDR3 DNA follows: TGTGCCAGCCATTCCGCCCCATCCTCGGGGGAGCAGTACTTC.

In this sample, this clonotype turned up many times. The chain is built from TRBV2 and TRBJ2-5, with a tentative D call TRBD1 (6 bases). The CDR3 has 16 amino acids. Germline CDR1 reads SNHLY; CDR2 reads FYNNEI. V lost 7 bases and J lost 1, with 19 bases in between. This CDR3 is CASTLRSGRGQETQYF. The CDR3 bases are TGTGCCAGCACCCTCCGAAGCGGCAGGGGCCAAGAGACCCAGTACTTC.

The V gene is TRBV20-1, the J gene TRBJ2-7, with 10 bases lining up with TRBD2. Germline CDR1 and CDR2: DFQATT and SNEGSKA (reference sequence). V lost 1 base and J lost 2; bases outside the gene matches: 2. The CDR3 totals 14 residues. The CDR3, as DNA: TGCAGTGCTAGAGCTAGCGGGAGCCCCTACGAGCAGTACTTC. It is translated as CSARASGSPYEQYF.

Notes on this clonotype: Here the CDR3 omits its conserved ending phenylalanine or tryptophan, so a read error is the likely source. The rearrangement joins TRBV20-1 to TRBJ2-7; D may correspond to TRBD1 or TRBD2 (5 bases each). This CDR3 has 14 amino acids. Germline loops: CDR1 DFQATT, CDR2 SNEGSKA (reference sequence). Trimming cost V 3 bases and J 0 bases, with 12 bases left between them. The CDR3 region is CSARGVGSSYEQYL. CDR3 DNA sequence: TGCAGTGCTAGGGGGGTTGGGAGCTCCTACGAGCAGTACCTC.

This clonotype appeared a few times. This sequence joins TRBV7-2 and TRBJ1-4; weak D call: TRBD1 (5 bases). Germline V lookup: CDR1 SGHTA, CDR2 FQGNSA. V was clipped by 1 base and J by 6 bases, with 12 bases between them. CDR3 length equals 15 residues. CDR3 nucleotide sequence: TGTGCCAGCAGCTTAGTCCGGGACCTAGATGAAAAACTGTTTTTT. Translated: CASSLVRDLDEKLFF.